Presented here are 23 T cell receptor beta chains from one specimen sequenced in a study of blood T cell repertoires in COVID-19. Clones were read by immunoSEQ multiplex PCR, and TCRdb kept only the in-frame ones, dropping some. This sample has under 300,000 clones, with 80% to 95% found just once. Sample: PBMCs or T cells enriched from blood (not recorded which). These receptors were collected from a woman younger than 35 who had recovered from COVID-19.

This chain connects TRBV15 to TRBJ1-2, with D tentatively TRBD1 (5 bases). The germline gives CDR1 LNHNV, CDR2 YYDKDF (reference sequence). The V gene lost 6 bases and the J gene lost 8 bases, with 13 bases spanning the gap. The CDR3 runs 12 residues. The CDR3 loop reads CATRSGWGGYTF. The CDR3 bases are TGTGCCACCAGATCAGGGTGGGGAGGCTACACCTTC.

The chain couples TRBV19 to TRBJ2-7, with 12 bases identical to TRBD1. This CDR3 spans 13 amino acids. Germline CDR1 LNHDA, CDR2 SQIVND (reference sequence). The V and J ends lost 7 bases and 6 bases, in that order; junction bases with no gene match: 4. The CDR3 sequence is CASTGQGASEQYF. In nucleotides, the CDR3 is TGTGCCAGTACGGGACAGGGGGCATCCGAGCAGTACTTC.

The gene calls are TRBV7-3 and TRBJ1-2, with D tentatively TRBD1 (6 bases). V was trimmed by 5 bases and J by 4 bases, leaving 11 bases between them. Germline V CDR1 and CDR2: SGHTA, FQGTGA. The CDR3 sequence is 13 residues long. This CDR3 reads CASSQDSRYGYTF. CDR3 DNA: TGTGCCAGCAGCCAGGACAGTCGCTATGGCTACACCTTC.

V usage is TRBV3-1 (or the pseudogene TRBV3-2) and J usage is TRBJ2-1; 7 bases fit TRBD1. The CDR3 has 15 residues. V gave up 2 bases and J gave up 3 bases; unmatched junction bases: 4. Germline V gene lookup returns CDR1 LGHDT and CDR2 YNNKEL (reference sequence). The CDR3 here is CASSQKTGNYNEQFF. The CDR3 DNA reads as TGTGCCAGCAGCCAAAAGACAGGGAACTACAATGAGCAGTTCTTC.

A single count supports this clone. The chain joins TRBV10-3 to TRBJ1-5; tentative D call: TRBD1 (6 bases). V lost 0 bases and J lost 5, with 8 bases in between. CDR3 length: 14 amino acids. Germline-derived CDR1 and CDR2 are ENHRY and SYGVKD. This chain's CDR3 is CAISESGTHQPQHF. The DNA of the CDR3 is TGTGCCATCAGTGAGTCAGGGACACATCAGCCCCAGCATTTT.

The CDR3 region has the DNA TGTGCCAGCAGCTTTGGCAGATACACCGGGGAGCTGTTTTTT. Protein: CASSFGRYTGELFF. The rearrangement uses TRBV7-2 and TRBJ2-2; D not resolved. CDR3 length equals 14 residues. CDR1 and CDR2 (germline): SGHTA, FQGNSA. The V gene lost 3 bases and the J gene lost 3 bases, with 8 bases spanning the gap.

J is TRBJ1-2 and V is TRBV19; D may be TRBD1 (5 bases). The length of the CDR3 is 16 residues. Per the germline V gene, CDR1 is LNHDA and CDR2 is SQIVND (reference sequence). Trimming stripped 3 bases from V and 0 bases from J, with 14 bases between. The CDR3 region is CASSIAHGGTNYGYTF. In nucleotides, the CDR3 is TGTGCCAGTAGTATCGCCCACGGGGGGACTAACTATGGCTACACCTTC. Variable domain in full (rest from reference TRBV19 and TRBJ1-2): DGGITQSPKYLFRKEGQNVTLSCEQNLNHDAMYWYRQDPGQGLRLIYYSQIVNDFQKGDIAEGYSVSREKKESFPLTVTSAQKNPTAFYLCASSIAHGGTNYGYTFGSGTRLTVV.

The chain employs TRBV5-1 and TRBJ1-2; no firm D call. Trimming took off 2 bases at V and 8 bases at J, with 16 bases between the two ends. The CDR3 has 14 amino acids. Germline V gene lookup returns CDR1 SGHRS and CDR2 YFSETQ. Here the CDR3 reads CASSFRTVSEGYTF. For the CDR3, the DNA is TGCGCCAGCAGCTTTAGGACTGTGAGCGAGGGCTACACCTTC.

This clone was found once. This chain uses TRBV7-9 with TRBJ2-3, with D possibly being TRBD2 (7 bases). The CDR3 length is 16 residues. Germline V gene sequence: CDR1 SEHNR, CDR2 FQNEAQ (reference sequence). Trimming took off 2 bases at V and 9 bases at J, with 21 bases between the two ends. CDR3 nucleotides: TGTGCCAGCAGCTTATCTGGCGGGGGCCAGAAGAGAACGCAGTATTTT. Residues: CASSLSGGGQKRTQYF.

In its sample, this clone was seen once. CDR3 amino acids: CASSDSGANYGYTF. The CDR3 bases are TGTGCCAGCAGTGACAGCGGAGCTAACTATGGCTACACCTTC. The chain uses TRBV2 and TRBJ1-2; D is uncertain. CDR3 size: 14 residues. V was cut by 3 bases and J by 0 bases, with 8 bases left in between. Germline V gene data show CDR1 as SNHLY and CDR2 as FYNNEI.

V usage is TRBV7-9 and J usage is TRBJ2-3; D may be TRBD1 (6 bases). V lost 4 bases, J lost 4 bases, and 9 bases lay in between. This CDR3 comprises 13 residues. Germline V gene lookup returns CDR1 SEHNR and CDR2 FQNEAQ (reference sequence). CDR3 nucleotide sequence: TGTGCCAGCAGCTCTCAGGGGCCAGATACGCAGTATTTT. It encodes CASSSQGPDTQYF.

This rearrangement joins TRBV6-5 to TRBJ1-5; D possibly corresponds to TRBD1 (5 bases). Germline lookup yields CDR1 MNHEY and CDR2 SVGAGI. Trimming stripped 6 bases from V and 0 bases from J, with 12 bases between. The CDR3 totals 15 residues. The CDR3 protein is CASSPTEDSNQPQHF. The CDR3 coding sequence is TGTGCCAGCAGCCCGACAGAAGATAGCAATCAGCCCCAGCATTTT.

V usage is TRBV7-2 and J usage is TRBJ2-7; 9 bases align to TRBD1. Germline CDR1 SGHTA, CDR2 FQGNSA. The CDR3 contains 16 residues. With 4 bases clipped from V and 5 bases from J, the junction kept 12 bases outside the gene matches. CDR3 DNA sequence: TGTGCCAGCAGCTCCCGTCCCGGGACAGGGTATCACGAGCAGTACTTC. Translating gives CASSSRPGTGYHEQYF. Full variable domain (missing parts from reference TRBV7-2 and TRBJ2-7): GAGVSQSPSNKVTEKGKDVELRCDPISGHTALYWYRQSLGQGLEFLIYFQGNSAPDKSGLPSDRFSAERTGGSVSTLTIQRTQQEDSAVYLCASSSRPGTGYHEQYFGPGTRLTVT.

On this clone: The germline gene is not matched at one end of the junction; a read error may be the cause. This chain connects TRBV5-4 to TRBJ1-1; unclear D gene. The CDR3 runs 12 residues. Germline CDR1 reads SGHNT; CDR2 reads YYREEE (reference sequence). For the CDR3, the DNA is TGTGCCAGCAGCTTGGGTAACATTGAAGCTTTCTTT. As protein: CASSLGNIEAFF.

The rearrangement links TRBV3-1 (or the pseudogene TRBV3-2) to TRBJ2-2, with D perhaps TRBD1 (6 bases). V lost 4 bases to trimming and J lost 5 bases, with 17 bases between them. CDR1 and CDR2 (germline): LGHDT, YNNKEL (reference sequence). The CDR3 runs to 16 residues. CDR3 nucleotide sequence: TGTGCCAGCAGCCCGGGCAGGGGTAGCTATACCGGGGAGCTGTTTTTT. This translates into CASSPGRGSYTGELFF.

The rearrangement uses TRBV19 and TRBJ1-6, with 8 bases matching TRBD1. Germline CDR1 reads LNHDA; CDR2 reads SQIVND (reference sequence). This CDR3 is 17 amino acids long. V gave up 7 bases and J gave up 8 bases; unmatched junction bases: 16. CDR3 sequence: CASTSGGRGIRHSPLHF. CDR3 nucleotides: TGTGCCAGTACCTCAGGGGGCAGGGGAATTCGCCATTCACCCCTCCACTTT. Full variable domain (rest looked up from reference TRBV19 and TRBJ1-6): DGGITQSPKYLFRKEGQNVTLSCEQNLNHDAMYWYRQDPGQGLRLIYYSQIVNDFQKGDIAEGYSVSREKKESFPLTVTSAQKNPTAFYLCASTSGGRGIRHSPLHFGNGTRLTVT.

The chain employs TRBV10-3 and TRBJ2-3; tentatively, D is TRBD2 (7 bases). The length of the CDR3 is 14 residues. CDR1 and CDR2 from the germline V gene are ENHRY and SYGVKD. Trimming stripped 4 bases from V and 4 bases from J, with 12 bases between. CDR3 amino acids: CAISGGGLSDTQYF. The CDR3 DNA follows: TGTGCCATCAGTGGGGGGGGGCTGTCAGATACGCAGTATTTT.

This chain connects TRBV7-2 to TRBJ2-5; TRBD2 matches at 14 bases. The germline V gene encodes CDR1 SGHTA and CDR2 FQGNSA. The CDR3 contains 16 residues. The V and J ends lost 4 bases and 2 bases, in that order; junction bases with no gene match: 3. DNA of the CDR3: TGTGCCAGCAGCTCTAGACTAGCGGGGGGGCAAGAGACCCAGTACTTC. This codes for CASSSRLAGGQETQYF.

This clone appeared a single time. The V gene is TRBV5-6, the J gene TRBJ2-5; TRBD2 matches 9 bases. This CDR3 is built from 17 residues. Germline values: CDR1 SGHDT, CDR2 YYEEEE. V shed 4 bases and J 1 base; nucleotides not matched to a gene: 11. The CDR3 region has the DNA TGTGCCAGCAGCCCCGGGGGGGGTAGCGGGGGCCAAGAGACCCAGTACTTC. Residues: CASSPGGGSGGQETQYF.

V usage is TRBV20-1 and J usage is TRBJ1-1; D possibly corresponds to TRBD1 (5 bases). CDR3 size: 10 residues. CDR1 and CDR2 from the germline V gene are DFQATT and SNEGSKA (reference sequence). The V end lost 3 bases, the J end lost 6 bases, and 5 bases lay between the germline ends. As DNA, the CDR3 is TGCAGTGCTAGGACAGCTGAAGCTTTCTTT. It specifies CSARTAEAFF.

This chain links TRBV10-2 with TRBJ2-7; 11 positions match TRBD1. V lost 10 bases, J lost 5 bases, and 4 bases stayed unmatched. Germline loops: CDR1 WSHSY, CDR2 SAAADI. CDR3 length: 12 residues. The CDR3 spells CATGQGANEQYF. The CDR3, as DNA: TGCGCCACCGGACAGGGGGCGAACGAGCAGTACTTC.

V and J are TRBV2 and TRBJ1-1; 7 bases are shared with TRBD1. CDR1 is SNHLY, CDR2 FYNNEI, per germline. The J segment lost 7 bases and the V segment lost 2 bases, leaving 1 base of the junction unmatched. The CDR3 has 12 amino acids. CDR3 sequence: CASSEQGDEAFF. The CDR3 DNA is TGTGCCAGCAGTGAACAGGGGGATGAAGCTTTCTTT.

This chain joins TRBV7-2 and TRBJ2-3, with a possible D match to TRBD1 (6 bases). The V gene lost 5 bases and the J gene lost 6 bases, with 15 bases spanning the gap. CDR1 and CDR2 (germline): SGHTA, FQGNSA. The CDR3 runs 14 residues. DNA of the CDR3: TGTGCCAGCAGCCTGGGGGCCGCCTCGGATACGCAGTATTTT. It codes for CASSLGAASDTQYF. Filled out from reference TRBV7-2 and TRBJ2-3, the complete variable domain reads GAGVSQSPSNKVTEKGKDVELRCDPISGHTALYWYRQSLGQGLEFLIYFQGNSAPDKSGLPSDRFSAERTGGSVSTLTIQRTQQEDSAVYLCASSLGAASDTQYFGPGTRLTVL.